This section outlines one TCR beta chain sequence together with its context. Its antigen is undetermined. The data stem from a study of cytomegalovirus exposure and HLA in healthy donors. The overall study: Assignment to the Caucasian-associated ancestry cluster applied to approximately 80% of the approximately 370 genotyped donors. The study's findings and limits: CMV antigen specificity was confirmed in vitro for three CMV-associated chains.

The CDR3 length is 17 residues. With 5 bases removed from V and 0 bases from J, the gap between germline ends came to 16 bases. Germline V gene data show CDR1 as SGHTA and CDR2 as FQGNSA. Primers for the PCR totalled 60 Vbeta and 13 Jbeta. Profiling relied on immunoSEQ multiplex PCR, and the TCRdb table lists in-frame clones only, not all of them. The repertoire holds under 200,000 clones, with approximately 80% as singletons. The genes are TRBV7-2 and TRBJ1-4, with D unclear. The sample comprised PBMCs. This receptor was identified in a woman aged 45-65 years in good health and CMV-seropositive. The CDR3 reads CASSPQAIAATNEKLFF. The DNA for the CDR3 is TGTGCCAGCAGCCCCCAGGCGATCGCCGCAACTAATGAAAAACTGTTTTTT. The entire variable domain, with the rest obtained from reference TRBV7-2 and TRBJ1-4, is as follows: GAGVSQSPSNKVTEKGKDVELRCDPISGHTALYWYRQSLGQGLEFLIYFQGNSAPDKSGLPSDRFSAERTGGSVSTLTIQRTQQEDSAVYLCASSPQAIAATNEKLFFGSGTQLSVL.